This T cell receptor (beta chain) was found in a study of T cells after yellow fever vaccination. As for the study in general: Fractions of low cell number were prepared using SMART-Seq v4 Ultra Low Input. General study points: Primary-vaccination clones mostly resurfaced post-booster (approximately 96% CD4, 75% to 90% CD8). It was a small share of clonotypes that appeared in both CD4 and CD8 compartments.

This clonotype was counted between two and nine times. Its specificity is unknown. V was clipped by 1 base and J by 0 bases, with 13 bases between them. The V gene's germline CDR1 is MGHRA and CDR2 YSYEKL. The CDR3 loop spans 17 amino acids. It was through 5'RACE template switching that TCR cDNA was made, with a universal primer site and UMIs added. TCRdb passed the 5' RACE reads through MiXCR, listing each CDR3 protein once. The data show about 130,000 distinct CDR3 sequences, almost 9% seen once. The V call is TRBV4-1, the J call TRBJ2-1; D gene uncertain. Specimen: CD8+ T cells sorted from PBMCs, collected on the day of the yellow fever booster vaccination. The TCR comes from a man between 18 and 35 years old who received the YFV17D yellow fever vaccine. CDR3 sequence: CASSQGVYMSSYNEQFF. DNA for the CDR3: TGCGCCAGCAGCCAAGGAGTCTATATGAGCTCCTACAATGAGCAGTTCTTC.